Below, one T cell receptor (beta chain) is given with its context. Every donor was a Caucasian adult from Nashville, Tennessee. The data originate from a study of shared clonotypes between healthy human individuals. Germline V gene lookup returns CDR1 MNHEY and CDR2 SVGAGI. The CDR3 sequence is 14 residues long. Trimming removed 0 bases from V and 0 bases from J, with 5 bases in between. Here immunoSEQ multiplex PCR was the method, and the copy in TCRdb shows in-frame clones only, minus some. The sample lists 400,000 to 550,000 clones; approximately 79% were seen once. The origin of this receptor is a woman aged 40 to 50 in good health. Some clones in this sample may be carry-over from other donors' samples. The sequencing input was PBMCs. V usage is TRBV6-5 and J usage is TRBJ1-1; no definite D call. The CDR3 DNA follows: TGTGCCAGCAGTTACTCGACTCTGAACACTGAAGCTTTCTTT. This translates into CASSYSTLNTEAFF.